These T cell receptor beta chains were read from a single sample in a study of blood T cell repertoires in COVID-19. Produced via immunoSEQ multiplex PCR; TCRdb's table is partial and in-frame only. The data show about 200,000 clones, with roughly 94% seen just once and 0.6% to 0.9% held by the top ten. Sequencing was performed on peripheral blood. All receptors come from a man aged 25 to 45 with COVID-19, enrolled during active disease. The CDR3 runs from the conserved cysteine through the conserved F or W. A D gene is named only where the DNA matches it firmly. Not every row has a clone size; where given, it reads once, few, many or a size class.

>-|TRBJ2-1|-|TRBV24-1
CATSESGAYNEQFF
TGTGCCACCAGTGAATCAGGCGCCTACAATGAGCAGTTCTTC
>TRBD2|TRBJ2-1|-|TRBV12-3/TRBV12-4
CAGRLASYNEQFF
TGTGCCGGAAGACTAGCCTCCTACAATGAGCAGTTCTTC
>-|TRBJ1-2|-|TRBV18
CASSPAGNYGYTF
TGTGCCAGCTCACCGGCAGGGAACTATGGCTACACCTTC
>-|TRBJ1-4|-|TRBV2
CASTGVREKLFF
TGTGCCAGCACAGGGGTCAGAGAAAAACTGTTTTTT
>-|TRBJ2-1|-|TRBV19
CASRDSARQFF
TGTGCCAGTAGAGACAGCGCCCGGCAGTTCTTC
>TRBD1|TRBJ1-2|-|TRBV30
CAWIARTGAFYGYTF
TGTGCCTGGATCGCCCGGACAGGGGCCTTCTATGGCTACACCTTC
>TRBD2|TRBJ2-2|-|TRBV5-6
CASSLTSGGFNTGELFF
TGTGCCAGCAGCTTGACTAGCGGGGGTTTCAACACCGGGGAGCTGTTTTTT
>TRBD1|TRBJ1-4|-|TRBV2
CASSRQGMDEKLFF
TGTGCCAGCAGCCGACAGGGGATGGATGAAAAACTGTTTTTT
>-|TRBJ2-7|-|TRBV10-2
CASRDTYEQYF
TGCGCCAGCAGGGACACCTACGAGCAGTACTTC
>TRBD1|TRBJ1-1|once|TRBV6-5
CASSTSRGETEAFF
TGTGCCAGCAGTACCAGCAGGGGGGAGACTGAAGCTTTCTTT
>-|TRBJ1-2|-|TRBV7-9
CASSPYRTF
TGTGCCAGCAGCCCATATCGGACCTTC
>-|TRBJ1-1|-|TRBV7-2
CASSLREGLNTEAFF
TGTGCCAGCAGCTTAAGGGAGGGCCTTAACACTGAAGCTTTCTTT
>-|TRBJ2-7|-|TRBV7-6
CAGEGSHEQYF
TGTGCCGGAGAGGGTTCCCACGAGCAGTACTTC
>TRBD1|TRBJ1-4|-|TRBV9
CASSAFGQGGFPKLFF
TGTGCCAGCAGCGCTTTCGGACAGGGAGGATTCCCAAAACTGTTTTTT
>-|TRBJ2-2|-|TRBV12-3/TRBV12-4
CASIAGPGELFF
TGTGCCAGCATCGCTGGGCCCGGGGAGCTGTTTTTT
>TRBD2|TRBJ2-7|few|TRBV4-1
CASSRKTSGGTFYEQYF
TGCGCCAGCAGCCGAAAGACTAGCGGGGGGACCTTCTACGAGCAGTACTTC
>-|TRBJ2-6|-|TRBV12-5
CASGKGRDSGANVLTF
TGTGCTAGTGGCAAAGGACGGGACTCTGGGGCCAACGTCCTGACTTTC
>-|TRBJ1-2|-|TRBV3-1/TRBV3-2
CASSPVVREGYGYTF
TGTGCCAGCAGCCCCGTCGTCAGGGAGGGCTATGGCTACACCTTC
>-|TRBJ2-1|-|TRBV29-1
CSVVGRGQANEQFF
TGCAGCGTTGTAGGCAGGGGACAAGCCAATGAGCAGTTCTTC
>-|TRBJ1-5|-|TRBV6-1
CASSEGGVQPQHF
TGTGCCAGCAGTGAAGGGGGGGTTCAGCCCCAGCATTTT
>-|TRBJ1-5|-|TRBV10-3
CAARGGSNQPQHF
TGTGCCGCCCGTGGGGGGAGCAATCAGCCCCAGCATTTT
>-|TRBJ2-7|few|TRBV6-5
CASRDLSSYEQYF
TGTGCCAGCAGGGACTTGAGCTCCTACGAGCAGTACTTC
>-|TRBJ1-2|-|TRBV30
CAWSHTQNSGYTF
TGTGCCTGGAGCCATACTCAGAACAGCGGCTACACCTTC
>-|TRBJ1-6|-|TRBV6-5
CASTRVAYNSPLHF
TGTGCCAGCACCCGGGTCGCCTATAATTCACCCCTCCACTTT
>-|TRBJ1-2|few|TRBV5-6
CASSFAGVRGYTF
TGTGCCAGCAGCTTTGCAGGGGTTCGCGGCTACACCTTC
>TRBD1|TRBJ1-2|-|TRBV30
CAWSPLGTGAYGYTF
TGTGCCTGGAGTCCTCTGGGGACAGGGGCCTATGGCTACACCTTC
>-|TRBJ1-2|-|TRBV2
CASSEGGEGNYGYTF
TGTGCCAGCAGTGAAGGGGGGGAGGGTAACTATGGCTACACCTTC
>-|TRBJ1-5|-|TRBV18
CASSPFGDSSNQPQHF
TGTGCCAGCTCACCATTCGGAGACTCAAGCAATCAGCCCCAGCATTTT
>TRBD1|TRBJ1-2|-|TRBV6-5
CASSYDRDRGYYGYTF
TGTGCCAGCAGTTACGACCGGGACAGGGGTTACTATGGCTACACCTTC
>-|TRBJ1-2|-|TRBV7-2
CASSSNGGDFYGYTF
TGTGCCAGCAGCTCCAATGGCGGGGATTTCTATGGCTACACCTTC
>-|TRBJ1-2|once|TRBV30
CAWTWPSANYGYTF
TGTGCCTGGACGTGGCCATCCGCTAACTATGGCTACACCTTC
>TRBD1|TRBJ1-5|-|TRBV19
CASSDRVNQPQHF
TGTGCCAGTTCGGACAGGGTAAATCAGCCCCAGCATTTT
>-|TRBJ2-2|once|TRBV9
CASSPRQDPNTGELFF
TGTGCCAGCAGCCCGCGACAGGACCCGAACACCGGGGAGCTGTTTTTT
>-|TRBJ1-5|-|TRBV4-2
CASSQDKVTGGQPQHF
TGTGCCAGCAGCCAAGATAAGGTGACGGGAGGTCAGCCCCAGCATTTT
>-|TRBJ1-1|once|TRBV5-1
CASSLAGLGTEAFF
TGCGCCAGCAGCTTGGCAGGATTGGGCACTGAAGCTTTCTTT
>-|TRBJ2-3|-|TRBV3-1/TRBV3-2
CASSRSLLGTDTQYF
TGTGCCAGCAGTCGGTCCCTCCTAGGAACAGATACGCAGTATTTT
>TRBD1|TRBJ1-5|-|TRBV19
CASTYLGQGAQPQHF
TGTGCCAGTACCTATCTCGGACAGGGAGCTCAGCCCCAGCATTTT
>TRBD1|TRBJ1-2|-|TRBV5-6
CASSLRQGAAYGYTF
TGTGCCAGCAGCTTGAGGCAGGGGGCGGCCTATGGCTACACCTTC
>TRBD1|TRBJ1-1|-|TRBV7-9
CASSGNSRDRGRTEAFF
TGTGCCAGCAGCGGGAACTCGAGGGACAGGGGTAGGACTGAAGCTTTCTTT
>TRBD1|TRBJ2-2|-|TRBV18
CASSPDRGPYTGELFF
TGTGCCAGCTCGCCAGACAGGGGGCCGTACACCGGGGAGCTGTTTTTT
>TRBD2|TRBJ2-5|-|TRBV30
CAWSDPGGPKTQYF
TGTGCCTGGAGTGACCCGGGGGGGCCAAAGACCCAGTACTTC
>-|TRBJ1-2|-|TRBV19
CASSIGNRNYGYTF
TGTGCCAGTAGTATCGGAAACAGGAACTATGGCTACACCTTC
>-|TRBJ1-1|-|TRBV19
CASSLNVNTEAFF
TGTGCCAGTTCCCTTAATGTTAACACTGAAGCTTTCTTT
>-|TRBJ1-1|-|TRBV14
CASSQVTEGAGAFF
TGTGCCAGCAGCCAAGTAACAGAGGGTGCGGGAGCTTTCTTT
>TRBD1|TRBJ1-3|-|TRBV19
CASSNTGGSGNTIYF
TGTGCCAGTAGTAATACAGGGGGCTCTGGAAACACCATATATTTT
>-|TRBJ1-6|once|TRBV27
CARFTVGSNSPLHF
TGTGCCAGATTCACAGTCGGGAGTAATTCACCCCTCCACTTT
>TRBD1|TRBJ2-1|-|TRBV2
CASSADRGEQFF
TGTGCCAGCAGTGCGGACAGGGGTGAGCAGTTCTTC
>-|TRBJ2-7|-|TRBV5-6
CASSPQGTHEQYF
TGTGCCAGCAGCCCGCAGGGGACCCACGAGCAGTACTTC
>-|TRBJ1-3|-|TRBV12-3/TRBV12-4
CASTVMATIYF
TGTGCCAGCACCGTAATGGCCACCATATATTTT
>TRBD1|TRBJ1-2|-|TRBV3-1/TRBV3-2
CASSQGGQGDYGYTF
TGTGCCAGCAGCCAGGGGGGACAGGGCGACTATGGCTACACCTTC
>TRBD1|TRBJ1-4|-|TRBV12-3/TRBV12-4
CASSQGAGEKLFF
TGTGCCAGTTCACAGGGGGCGGGTGAAAAACTGTTTTTT
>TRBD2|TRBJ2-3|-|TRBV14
CASSQRLAGGPGGTDTQYF
TGTGCCAGCAGCCAAAGACTAGCGGGGGGGCCTGGTGGCACAGATACGCAGTATTTT
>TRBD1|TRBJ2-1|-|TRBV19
CASSGGTGNSYNEQFF
TGTGCCAGTAGTGGGGGGACAGGGAACTCCTACAATGAGCAGTTCTTC
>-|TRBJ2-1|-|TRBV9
CASSVGTGTHYNEQFF
TGTGCCAGCAGCGTAGGGACCGGGACACATTACAATGAGCAGTTCTTC
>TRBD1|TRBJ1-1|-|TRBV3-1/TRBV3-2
CASSQPGTGEAFF
TGTGCCAGCAGCCAACCCGGGACAGGAGAAGCTTTCTTT